This T cell receptor (beta chain) was retrieved from a study of vaccination and CD4 T cells after COVID-19 (dated by TCRdb to 2021 to 2024). Broadly, across the study: Every convalescent patient had a positive nasal swab PCR test for SARS-CoV-2, with mild disease in roughly ten patients and severe disease in one. Post-vaccine blood samples were taken a median of around 70 days after the second vaccine dose, with a range of 14 to 241 days. Three convalescent patients gave samples both early after vaccination (day 14) and late after vaccination (days 161 to 241). For stimulating the cultures, overlapping spike peptide pools were used, derived from SARS-CoV-2 as well as from the common cold coronaviruses HCoV-NL63, HCoV-OC43 and HCoV-229E. Post-COVID blood samples from convalescent patients were collected a median of around 100 days after diagnosis, with a range of roughly 30 to 161 days. The spike-specific CD4+ TCR repertoire was compared before and after mRNA vaccination in about nine COVID-19 convalescent patients and a handful of infection-naive healthy vaccine recipients. Each participant got two doses of either the Pfizer-BioNTech BNT162b2 vaccine (n=8) or the Moderna mRNA-1273 vaccine (n=2). The convalescent cohort comprised six males and four females, including two Hispanic individuals, seven Caucasians, two Asians and one multiracial person. In control cultures, a CEFX viral epitope pool was used as positive control, an HIV-1 Nef peptide pool was used as negative control, or no peptide was added.

The time point label on this specimen signifies: late sampling 161 to 241 days after vaccination in a few convalescent patients. Read against the paper, the sample's treatment or condition label means: approximately nine-day PBMC culture with coronavirus spike peptide pools or control peptides (ViraFEST assay). To expand antigen-specific T cells with peptide pools and then pick out the expanded clonotypes through TCR sequencing, the study relied on the ViraFEST assay. The convalescent patients' positive SARS-CoV-2 PCR tests were from March to December 2020, which was before the Alpha, Beta and Delta variants emerged in the United States. PBMCs were cultured at a few million per well in IMDM supplemented with 5% human AB serum and approximately 10 IU/ml IL-2, with approximately 9.5 ug/ml peptide pools added. Half of the culture medium was replaced with fresh IL-2-containing medium on days 3 and 7. CD4+ T cells were isolated after around 11 days of culture through negative selection using the EasySep CD4+ T cell isolation kit. Ficoll-Paque Plus gradient centrifugation was used to isolate PBMCs from whole blood, and the isolated PBMCs were then either used fresh or cryopreserved at -140C. Each culture condition was generally run in triplicate wells.

In regard to this clonotype: No antigen is known for it. No base qualities exist here, and no much larger clone lies one base off it.

Results the study describes overall, beyond this receptor: The number of convalescent patients in the study was relatively small, and the study did not examine early timepoints following natural infection. The median count of SARS-CoV-2-reactive clonotypes went up from 20 to 25 after infection to roughly 38 after vaccination, although the change was not significant. Of the vaccine-specific clones in convalescent patients, 304 of 307, or nearly all, reacted only to SARS-CoV-2 spike and did not cross-react with common cold coronaviruses. Among the post-vaccine SARS-CoV-2-reactive clones in convalescent patients, a median around 85% showed up only after vaccination, which suggests vaccine-specific priming.

Libraries were built with PCR. DNA from cultured CD4+ T cells was subjected to TCR sequencing with the Oncomine TCR Beta short-read assay at the Johns Hopkins FTIC core. The QIAamp micro DNA kit was used to extract genomic DNA from the cultured CD4+ T cells. Oncomine TCR Beta libraries made from cultured CD4+ T cells were pooled using unique dual indexes and sequenced on an Illumina iSeq 100. The authors processed their data as follows. Non-productive sequences were removed, and CDR3s not starting with C, not ending with F or W, or shorter than 7 amino acids were discarded. Antigen-specific clonotypes were identified using the MANAFEST web application through comparison of peptide-stimulated wells with reference and other culture wells. Positive clones required FDR below 0.05, an odds ratio above 5, and productive frequency above 0.1% in at least two of three replicate wells. A clonotype was classed as cross-reactive if the clonotype showed significant expansion both in SARS-CoV-2 spike wells and in at least one common cold coronavirus spike condition. CDR3 homology was assessed with Levenshtein distances (stringdist) and unrooted phylogenetic trees (ape) in R version 3.6.1. TCRdb's own reprocessing of the public reads used fastp at Q25 and MiXCR and kept productive beta chains. Here each entry gathers all rows of one CDR3 protein and keeps the most common genes and DNA. TCRdb's processing, not the authors', yielded these V and J calls. This sample has around 18,000 distinct CDR3 sequences in its table, and over 50% of those were observed once. Less than 25% of the sample is in the top ten clones.

Trimming removed 0 bases from V and 2 bases from J; the gene matches leave 6 bases unexplained. Per the germline V gene, SGHTA is the CDR1 and FQGNSA is the CDR2. The CDR3, cysteine through phenylalanine, is 17 amino acids long. This entry keeps only the CDR3 DNA: 51 bases, framed from base 1. The sequence links TRBV7-2 to TRBJ1-2; TRBD1 lines up with 10 middle nucleotides. Specimen: CD4+ T cells from blood, cultured in vitro, collected about 7 months after SARS-CoV-2 vaccination. This receptor was taken from a human donor who had recovered from COVID-19. The CDR3 corresponds to CASSLAPPGQGNYGYTF. The base sequence is TGTGCCAGCAGCTTAGCACCACCGGGACAGGGGAACTATGGCTACACCTTC.